These 31 T cell receptor beta chains originate from one sample sequenced in a study of shared clonotypes between healthy human individuals. This table comes from immunoSEQ multiplex PCR, and its TCRdb copy is limited to in-frame clones, with some not included. The table lists about 2,100,000 clones, 90% to 95% of them singletons. CD8 cells regarded as naive lacked CD45RO, were positively chosen for CCR7, and omitted terminally differentiated effector memory CD45RA+ cells. Sequencing input: naive CD8+ T cells from PBMCs. The receptors derive from a young man in good health. Some clones in this sample may be carry-over from other donors' samples.

This clone was observed a few times. The rearrangement joins TRBV5-6 to TRBJ1-1; D gene ambiguous. The CDR3 consists of 12 residues. Germline values: CDR1 SGHDT, CDR2 YYEEEE. Trimming took off 4 bases at V and 11 bases at J, with 15 bases between the two ends. This CDR3 is CASSMNIGWAFF. The DNA for the CDR3 is TGTGCCAGCAGCATGAACATAGGTTGGGCTTTCTTT.

The V call is TRBV27, the J call TRBJ1-2, with a weak D call TRBD1 (6 bases). Trimming left V 6 bases short and J 6 bases short, with 11 bases between. Germline loops: CDR1 MNHEY, CDR2 SMNVEV (reference sequence). The CDR3 has 12 residues. CDR3 sequence reads: CASSTGMHGYTF. The CDR3 DNA reads TGTGCCAGCAGCACAGGGATGCATGGCTACACCTTC.

This sequence joins TRBV5-5 and TRBJ2-7, with D tentatively TRBD1 or TRBD2 (5 bases each). The germline CDR1 and CDR2 sequences are SGHKS and YYEKEE (reference sequence). The length of the CDR3 is 13 residues. Between the trimmed V and J ends, which lost 3 bases and 4 bases, there was a span of 11 bases. CDR3 in amino acids: CASSWDLTYEQYF. CDR3 sequence (DNA): TGTGCCAGCAGCTGGGACCTCACGTACGAGCAGTACTTC.

J is TRBJ2-5 and V is TRBV9; tentative D call: TRBD1 (6 bases). Germline CDR1 SGDLS, CDR2 YYNGEE. This CDR3 comprises 14 residues. The V gene lost 3 bases and the J gene lost 0 bases, with 9 bases spanning the gap. The CDR3 loop is CASSGRDNQETQYF. CDR3 DNA: TGTGCCAGCAGCGGCCGGGACAACCAAGAGACCCAGTACTTC. The whole variable domain, remainder taken from reference TRBV9 and TRBJ2-5, is DSGVTQTPKHLITATGQRVTLRCSPRSGDLSVYWYQQSLDQGLQFLIQYYNGEERAKGNILERFSAQQFPDLHSELNLSSLELGDSALYFCASSGRDNQETQYFGPGTRLLVL.

This clone is a singleton in its sample. J is TRBJ2-7 and V is TRBV15, with D possibly being TRBD2 (6 bases). CDR1 and CDR2 from the germline V gene are LNHNV and YYDKDF (reference sequence). The CDR3 length is 14 residues. Trimming pared 1 base from V and 2 bases from J, leaving 9 bases between. The CDR3 sequence is CATSRAAGPYEQYF. In DNA form, the CDR3 reads TGTGCCACCAGCAGAGCGGCGGGACCCTACGAGCAGTACTTC. The full variable domain, completed using reference TRBV15 and TRBJ2-7, is DAMVIQNPRYQVTQFGKPVTLSCSQTLNHNVMYWYQQKSSQAPKLLFHYYDKDFNNEADTPDNFQSRRPNTSFCFLDIRSPGLGDTAMYLCATSRAAGPYEQYFGPGTRLTVT.

This sequence joins TRBV6-5 and TRBJ1-2, with D perhaps TRBD1 (5 bases). The length of the CDR3 is 14 residues. V was shortened by 6 bases and J by 4 bases, with 15 bases between the two germline ends. In germline, CDR1 is MNHEY, CDR2 SVGAGI. The CDR3, as DNA: TGTGCCAGCAGCCTGGGGACTGAGACCTATGGCTACACCTTC. The encoded protein is CASSLGTETYGYTF.

The rearrangement joins TRBV5-1 to TRBJ2-1; TRBD2 agrees at 11 bases. There are 16 residues in the CDR3. Germline V gene sequence: CDR1 SGHRS, CDR2 YFSETQ. With V trimmed by 2 bases and J by 4 bases, 5 bases remained unmatched. CDR3 residues: CASSFAGLAAYNEQFF. For the CDR3, the DNA is TGCGCCAGCAGCTTCGCGGGACTAGCGGCGTACAATGAGCAGTTCTTC.

V and J are TRBV9 and TRBJ2-3; TRBD2 matches at 9 bases. There are 17 residues in the CDR3. Germline V gene sequence: CDR1 SGDLS, CDR2 YYNGEE. Trimming cost V 1 base and J 3 bases; bases outside gene matches: 9. CDR3 sequence reads: CASSVKDRSGRTDTQYF. The CDR3 DNA follows: TGTGCCAGCAGCGTAAAAGACCGTAGCGGGAGAACAGATACGCAGTATTTT.

The V call is TRBV5-1, the J call TRBJ2-7; 11 nucleotides align to TRBD2. Germline values: CDR1 SGHRS, CDR2 YFSETQ. The V gene end was trimmed by 0 bases and the J gene end by 1 base; junction bases not matched to a gene: 9. This CDR3 is built from 18 residues. CDR3 residues: CASSLAGTSGDISYEQYF. The CDR3 bases are TGCGCCAGCAGCTTGGCAGGGACTAGCGGAGATATATCCTACGAGCAGTACTTC.

The rearrangement uses TRBV28 and TRBJ2-7, with 8 bases lining up with TRBD2. V was pared by 6 bases and J by 6 bases, with 7 bases of the junction left unmatched. This CDR3 comprises 13 residues. Per the germline V gene, CDR1 is MDHEN and CDR2 is SYDVKM. The CDR3 DNA is TGTGCCAGCAGAGGAGCGGGAGTGGGCGAGCAGTACTTC. Its protein product is CASRGAGVGEQYF.

The chain combines TRBV7-6 with TRBJ2-7; 8 positions agree with TRBD1. Trimming at V came to 1 base and at J to 0 bases, leaving 5 bases not matched to a gene. The CDR3 has 16 amino acids. Germline V gene lookup returns CDR1 SGHVS and CDR2 FNYEAQ. The CDR3 DNA follows: TGTGCCAGCAGCTTAGAGCGGCAGGGGGCCTCCTACGAGCAGTACTTC. Protein: CASSLERQGASYEQYF.

This clone was seen once. This sequence joins TRBV9 and TRBJ2-3; TRBD2 matches at 11 bases. From germline, CDR1 is SGDLS and CDR2 YYNGEE. The trim removed 2 bases at V and 4 bases at J, leaving 6 bases unmatched. CDR3 length equals 16 residues. Here the CDR3 DNA reads TGTGCCAGCAGCGTCCCGATAGCGGGAGGGTCAGATACGCAGTATTTT. As protein: CASSVPIAGGSDTQYF.

CDR3 in DNA: TGTGCCAGCAGGCCCGGGAAAACTGAAGCTTTCTTT. It codes for CASRPGKTEAFF. The chain uses TRBV11-2 and TRBJ1-1; the D is unclear. The CDR3 runs 12 residues. Germline V gene lookup returns CDR1 SGHAT and CDR2 FQNNGV. V was shortened by 6 bases and J by 5 bases, with 10 bases between the two germline ends.

The chain employs TRBV27 and TRBJ2-7, with D hard to call. The length of the CDR3 is 15 residues. V was shortened by 0 bases and J by 7 bases, with 16 bases between the two germline ends. CDR1 and CDR2 from the germline V gene are MNHEY and SMNVEV (reference sequence). The CDR3 sequence: CASSLSSAVRREQYF. DNA of the CDR3: TGTGCCAGCAGTTTATCCTCTGCGGTACGACGTGAGCAGTACTTC.

The V gene is TRBV27, the J gene TRBJ2-2; D is uncertain. The CDR3 is 15 residues long. Germline lookup yields CDR1 MNHEY and CDR2 SMNVEV (reference sequence). V was clipped by 3 bases and J by 5 bases, with 13 bases between them. CDR3 loop: CASSFGLDGTGELFF. DNA of the CDR3: TGTGCCAGCAGTTTCGGGCTAGATGGGACCGGGGAGCTGTTTTTT.

To note about this clone: The sample holds other DNA sequences that translate to the same CDR3. The genes are TRBV27 and TRBJ2-2; weak D call: TRBD1 (5 bases). Germline V CDR1 and CDR2: MNHEY, SMNVEV (reference sequence). Trimming pared 0 bases from V and 2 bases from J, leaving 7 bases between. The CDR3 spans 15 residues. The CDR3 region has the DNA TGTGCCAGCAGTTTATCAGGGGCAAACACCGGGGAGCTGTTTTTT. Protein sequence: CASSLSGANTGELFF.

The chain couples TRBV30 to TRBJ2-3; maybe TRBD2 (6 bases). Germline assignment: CDR1 GTSNPN and CDR2 SVGIG (reference sequence). The CDR3 runs to 17 residues. Trimming took off 2 bases at V and 0 bases at J, with 18 bases between the two ends. CDR3 in DNA: TGTGCCTGGAGTATGGCGGGACGGACGACTAGCACAGATACGCAGTATTTT. Amino acid sequence: CAWSMAGRTTSTDTQYF. The full variable domain, in which reference TRBV30 and TRBJ2-3 provide the parts outside the CDR3, is SQTIHQWPATLVQPVGSPLSLECTVEGTSNPNLYWYRQAAGRGLQLLFYSVGIGQISSEVPQNLSASRPQDRQFILSSKKLLLSDSGFYLCAWSMAGRTTSTDTQYFGPGTRLTVL.

V gene TRBV27 combines with J gene TRBJ2-1, with 9 positions matching TRBD1. The germline gives CDR1 MNHEY, CDR2 SMNVEV (reference sequence). This CDR3 has 16 amino acids. V lost 4 bases to trimming and J lost 5 bases; unmatched junction nucleotides: 9. The CDR3 here is CASSSQDRGPHNEQFF. The DNA of the CDR3 is TGTGCCAGCAGTTCCCAGGACAGGGGTCCCCACAATGAGCAGTTCTTC.

A few counts support this clone. This sequence joins TRBV27 and TRBJ1-2, with 7 bases aligning to TRBD1. V gave up 4 bases and J gave up 6 bases; unmatched junction bases: 8. The CDR3 spans 14 residues. Per the germline V gene, CDR1 is MNHEY and CDR2 is SMNVEV (reference sequence). The CDR3 DNA sequence: TGTGCCAGCAGTTCAATCACAGGGGTTCATGGCTACACCTTC. Translation gives CASSSITGVHGYTF.

This clone was detected only a few times. The rearrangement uses TRBV6-1 and TRBJ1-5; D possibly corresponds to TRBD1 (5 bases). Germline V lookup: CDR1 MNHNS, CDR2 SASEGT. V lost 3 bases and J lost 7, with 19 bases in between. This CDR3 has 16 residues. In DNA form, the CDR3 reads TGTGCCAGCAGTGAGACGGGACCCTTCGAGGAACAGCCCCAGCATTTT. This codes for CASSETGPFEEQPQHF.

V and J are TRBV4-1 and TRBJ2-3; 7 bases agree with TRBD2. The V segment lost 4 bases and the J segment 0 bases; nucleotides outside the gene matches: 4. Germline V CDR1 and CDR2: MGHRA, YSYEKL. CDR3 length: 15 amino acids. The CDR3 DNA is TGCGCCAGCAGCCGCCTAGCGGAAAGCACAGATACGCAGTATTTT. Its translation: CASSRLAESTDTQYF.

The chain combines TRBV14 with TRBJ2-1, with unresolved D. Germline lookup yields CDR1 SGHDN and CDR2 FVKESK. V lost 0 bases and J 1 base, leaving 7 bases between the germline ends. The CDR3 is 15 amino acids. This chain's CDR3 is CASSQETVSYNEQFF. The CDR3 nucleotides read TGTGCCAGCAGCCAAGAGACGGTTTCCTACAATGAGCAGTTCTTC.

The genes are TRBV28 and TRBJ2-3, with 9 bases identical to TRBD2. Germline loops: CDR1 MDHEN, CDR2 SYDVKM. Trimming at V came to 4 bases and at J to 9 bases, leaving 14 bases not matched to a gene. CDR3 length: 16 residues. The CDR3 sequence is CASSSRTSVLPGTQYF. Here the CDR3 DNA reads TGTGCCAGCAGTTCCCGGACTAGCGTCCTCCCCGGAACGCAGTATTTT.

The sample holds one count of this clone. This rearrangement joins TRBV6-6 to TRBJ2-5; 8 bases match TRBD1. The V gene end was trimmed by 6 bases and the J gene end by 5 bases; junction bases not matched to a gene: 5. The germline CDR1 and CDR2 sequences are MNHNY and SVGAGI (reference sequence). CDR3 length: 13 amino acids. This chain's CDR3 is CASRTRGPETQYF. The CDR3 coding sequence is TGTGCCAGCAGGACCAGGGGGCCGGAGACCCAGTACTTC.

The rearrangement links TRBV5-8 to TRBJ1-1, with a possible D match to TRBD1 (5 bases). The V end lost 0 bases, the J end lost 4 bases, and 16 bases lay between the germline ends. The CDR3 contains 16 residues. Germline loops: CDR1 SGHTS, CDR2 YDEGEE. Here the CDR3 reads CASSLGVRGGGTEAFF. In nucleotides, the CDR3 is TGTGCCAGCAGCTTGGGGGTCCGGGGTGGGGGCACTGAAGCTTTCTTT.

The rearrangement uses TRBV7-9 and TRBJ2-1; 9 positions match TRBD1. Germline V gives CDR1 SEHNR, CDR2 FQNEAQ (reference sequence). The J segment lost 4 bases and the V segment lost 5 bases, leaving 9 bases of the junction unmatched. This CDR3 is 16 amino acids long. CDR3: CASSPPTGQGYNEQFF. The CDR3 coding sequence is TGTGCCAGCAGCCCACCCACGGGACAGGGATACAATGAGCAGTTCTTC.

The chain is built from TRBV19 and TRBJ1-2, with D maybe TRBD1 (6 bases). Germline V gene data show CDR1 as LNHDA and CDR2 as SQIVND (reference sequence). Trimming stripped 5 bases from V and 2 bases from J, with 21 bases between. The CDR3 is 17 amino acids. This CDR3 reads CASSSSPGAYQNYGYTF. The CDR3 nucleotides are TGTGCCAGTAGTTCCTCGCCGGGGGCCTACCAGAACTATGGCTACACCTTC.

In its sample, this clone was seen once. This chain connects TRBV9 to TRBJ2-5; 9 nucleotides agree with TRBD2. CDR3 size: 18 residues. Germline V gives CDR1 SGDLS, CDR2 YYNGEE. The V and J ends lost 2 bases and 1 base, in that order; junction bases with no gene match: 12. The CDR3 spells CASSVQALPSGAQETQYF. Written as DNA, the CDR3 is TGTGCCAGCAGCGTTCAGGCCCTCCCTAGCGGGGCCCAAGAGACCCAGTACTTC.

The chain has TRBV27 and TRBJ2-7; 8 positions agree with TRBD1. The CDR3 is 15 residues long. V dropped 2 bases and J dropped 0; count of bases not matched to a gene: 3. The germline CDR1 and CDR2 sequences are MNHEY and SMNVEV (reference sequence). CDR3 DNA: TGTGCCAGCAGTTTAAGGGACAGGAACTCCTACGAGCAGTACTTC. Its protein product is CASSLRDRNSYEQYF.

The CDR3 protein is CASSQDGWSTDTQYF. In DNA form, the CDR3 reads TGCGCCAGCAGCCAAGATGGGTGGAGCACAGATACGCAGTATTTT. The chain employs TRBV4-3 and TRBJ2-3, with D unclear. V shed 0 bases and J shed 0 bases, with 7 bases lying between them. This CDR3 has 15 amino acids. Germline CDR1 reads LGHNA; CDR2 reads YSLEER.

Points on this clone: The same CDR3 is also encoded by other DNA sequences in this sample. The chain combines TRBV9 with TRBJ1-1, with D hard to call. V dropped 2 bases and J dropped 5 bases, with 10 bases sitting between them. The CDR3 sequence is 13 residues long. Germline CDR1 is SGDLS and CDR2 is YYNGEE. The chain's CDR3 is CASSVGGRTEAFF. For the CDR3, the DNA is TGTGCCAGCAGCGTGGGAGGCCGGACTGAAGCTTTCTTT.